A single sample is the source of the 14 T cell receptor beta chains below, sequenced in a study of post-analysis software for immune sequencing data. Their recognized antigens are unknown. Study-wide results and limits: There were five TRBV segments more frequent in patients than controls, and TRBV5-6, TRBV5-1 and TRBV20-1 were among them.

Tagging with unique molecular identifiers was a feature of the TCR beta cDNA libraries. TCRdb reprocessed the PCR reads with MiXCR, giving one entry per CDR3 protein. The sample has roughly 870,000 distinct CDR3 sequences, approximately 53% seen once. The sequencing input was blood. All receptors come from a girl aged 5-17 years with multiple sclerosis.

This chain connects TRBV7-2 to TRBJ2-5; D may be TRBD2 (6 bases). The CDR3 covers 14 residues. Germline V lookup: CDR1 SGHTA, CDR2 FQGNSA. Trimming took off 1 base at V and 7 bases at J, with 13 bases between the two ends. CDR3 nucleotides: TGTGCCAGCAGCTTAGAAGGACCAGCGGGGACCCAGTACTTC. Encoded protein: CASSLEGPAGTQYF.

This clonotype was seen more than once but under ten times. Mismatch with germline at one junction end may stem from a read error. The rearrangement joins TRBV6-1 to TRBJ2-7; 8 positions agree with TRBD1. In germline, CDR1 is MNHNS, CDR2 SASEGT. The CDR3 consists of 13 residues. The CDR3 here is CAGKGTGAYERYF. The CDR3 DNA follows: TGTGCCGGAAAGGGGACAGGAGCCTACGAGCGGTACTTC.

The CDR3 here is CASSSLFRGSNQPQHF. The CDR3 DNA sequence: TGTGCCAGCAGTTCACTTTTCAGAGGTAGCAATCAGCCCCAGCATTTT. This chain connects TRBV28 to TRBJ1-5; D remains ambiguous. From germline, CDR1 is MDHEN and CDR2 SYDVKM. Between the trimmed V and J ends, which lost 4 bases and 0 bases, there was a span of 13 bases. This CDR3 has 16 residues.

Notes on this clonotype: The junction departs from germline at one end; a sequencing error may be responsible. CDR3 nucleotides: TGTGCCAGCAGCTCGTCCGGGACGGCAATCTACGAACAGTACTTC. Protein: CASSSSGTAIYEQYF. J is TRBJ2-7 and V is TRBV7-9, with D perhaps given as TRBD1 or TRBD2 (5 bases each). The germline V gene has CDR1 SEHNR and CDR2 FQNEAQ (reference sequence). This CDR3 spans 15 amino acids.

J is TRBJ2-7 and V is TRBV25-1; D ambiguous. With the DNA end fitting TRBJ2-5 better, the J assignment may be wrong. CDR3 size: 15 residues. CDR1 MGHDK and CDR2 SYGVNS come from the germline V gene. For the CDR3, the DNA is TGTGCCAGCAGTGAATTCACAGTCCTGGGTGAGACCCAGTACTTC. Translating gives CASSEFTVLGETQYF.

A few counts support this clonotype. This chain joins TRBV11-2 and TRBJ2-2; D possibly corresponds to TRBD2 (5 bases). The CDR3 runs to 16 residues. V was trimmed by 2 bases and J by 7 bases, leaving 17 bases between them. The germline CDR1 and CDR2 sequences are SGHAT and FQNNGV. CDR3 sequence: CASSLISGGFGGELFF. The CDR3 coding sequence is TGTGCCAGCAGCTTAATATCAGGAGGATTTGGCGGGGAGCTGTTTTTT. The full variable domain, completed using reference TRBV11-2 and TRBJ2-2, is EAGVAQSPRYKIIEKRQSVAFWCNPISGHATLYWYQQILGQGPKLLIQFQNNGVVDDSQLPKDRFSAERLKGVDSTLKIQPAKLEDSAVYLCASSLISGGFGGELFFGEGSRLTVL.

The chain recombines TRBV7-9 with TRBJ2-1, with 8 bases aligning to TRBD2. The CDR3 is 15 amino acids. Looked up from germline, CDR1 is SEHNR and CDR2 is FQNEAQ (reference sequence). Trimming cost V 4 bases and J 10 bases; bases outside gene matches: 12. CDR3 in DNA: TGTGCCAGCAGCTCTGTAGCGGGGCCGTGGTTGGAGCAGTTCTTC. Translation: CASSSVAGPWLEQFF.

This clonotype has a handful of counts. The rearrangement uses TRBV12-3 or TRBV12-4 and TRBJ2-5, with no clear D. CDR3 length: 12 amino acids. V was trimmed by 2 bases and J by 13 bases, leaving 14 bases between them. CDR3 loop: CASSLWQASRYF. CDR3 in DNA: TGTGCCAGCAGTTTATGGCAGGCTTCTCGGTACTTC.

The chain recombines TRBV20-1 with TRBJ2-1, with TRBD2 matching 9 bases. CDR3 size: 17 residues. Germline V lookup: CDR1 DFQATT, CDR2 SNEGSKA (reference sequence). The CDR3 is CRAGDASRAGGYNEQFF. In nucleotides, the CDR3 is TGCAGGGCAGGGGACGCCTCAAGAGCGGGAGGCTACAATGAGCAGTTCTTC.

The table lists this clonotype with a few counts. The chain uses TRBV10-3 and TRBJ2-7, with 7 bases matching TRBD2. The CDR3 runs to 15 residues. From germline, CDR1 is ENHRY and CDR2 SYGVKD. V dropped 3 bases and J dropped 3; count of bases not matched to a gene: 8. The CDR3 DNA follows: TGTGCCATCAGTGAAGGGGAGGGACGGAGCTACGAGCAGTACTTC. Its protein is CAISEGEGRSYEQYF.

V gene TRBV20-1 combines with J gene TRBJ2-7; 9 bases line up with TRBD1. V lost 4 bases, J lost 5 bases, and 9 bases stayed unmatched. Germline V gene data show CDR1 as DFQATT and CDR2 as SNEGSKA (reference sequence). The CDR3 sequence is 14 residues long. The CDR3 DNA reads TGCAGTGCTACTCCGGGACAGGGTGTCCACGAGCAGTACTTC. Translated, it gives CSATPGQGVHEQYF.

In nucleotides, the CDR3 is TGCAGCGTTGAACCCCGACAGGGAGGGAACGCGCAGTACTTC. It encodes CSVEPRQGGNAQYF. The V and J genes are TRBV29-1 and TRBJ2-7; D assignment may be TRBD1 or TRBD2 (7 bases each). The germline V gene encodes CDR1 SQVTM and CDR2 ANQGSEA. The CDR3 covers 14 residues. With 2 bases removed from V and 9 bases from J, the gap between germline ends came to 20 bases.

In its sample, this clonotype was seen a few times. The CDR3 sequence: CASSARDRPASYEQYF. CDR3 DNA sequence: TGTGCCAGCAGCGCCCGGGACAGGCCTGCCTCCTACGAGCAGTACTTC. This chain links TRBV5-5 with TRBJ2-7, with 8 bases fitting TRBD1. CDR1 and CDR2 (germline): SGHKS, YYEKEE (reference sequence). The J segment lost 0 bases and the V segment lost 4 bases, leaving 9 bases of the junction unmatched. The CDR3 sequence is 16 residues long.

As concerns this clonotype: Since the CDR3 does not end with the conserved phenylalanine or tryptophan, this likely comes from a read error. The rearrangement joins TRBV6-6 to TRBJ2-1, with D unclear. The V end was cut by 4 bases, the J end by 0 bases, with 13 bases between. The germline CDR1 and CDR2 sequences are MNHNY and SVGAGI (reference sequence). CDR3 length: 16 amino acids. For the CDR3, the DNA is TGTGCCAGCAGTTCTCTCGACCAGAGCTCCTACAATGAGCAGTTCCTC. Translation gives CASSSLDQSSYNEQFL.